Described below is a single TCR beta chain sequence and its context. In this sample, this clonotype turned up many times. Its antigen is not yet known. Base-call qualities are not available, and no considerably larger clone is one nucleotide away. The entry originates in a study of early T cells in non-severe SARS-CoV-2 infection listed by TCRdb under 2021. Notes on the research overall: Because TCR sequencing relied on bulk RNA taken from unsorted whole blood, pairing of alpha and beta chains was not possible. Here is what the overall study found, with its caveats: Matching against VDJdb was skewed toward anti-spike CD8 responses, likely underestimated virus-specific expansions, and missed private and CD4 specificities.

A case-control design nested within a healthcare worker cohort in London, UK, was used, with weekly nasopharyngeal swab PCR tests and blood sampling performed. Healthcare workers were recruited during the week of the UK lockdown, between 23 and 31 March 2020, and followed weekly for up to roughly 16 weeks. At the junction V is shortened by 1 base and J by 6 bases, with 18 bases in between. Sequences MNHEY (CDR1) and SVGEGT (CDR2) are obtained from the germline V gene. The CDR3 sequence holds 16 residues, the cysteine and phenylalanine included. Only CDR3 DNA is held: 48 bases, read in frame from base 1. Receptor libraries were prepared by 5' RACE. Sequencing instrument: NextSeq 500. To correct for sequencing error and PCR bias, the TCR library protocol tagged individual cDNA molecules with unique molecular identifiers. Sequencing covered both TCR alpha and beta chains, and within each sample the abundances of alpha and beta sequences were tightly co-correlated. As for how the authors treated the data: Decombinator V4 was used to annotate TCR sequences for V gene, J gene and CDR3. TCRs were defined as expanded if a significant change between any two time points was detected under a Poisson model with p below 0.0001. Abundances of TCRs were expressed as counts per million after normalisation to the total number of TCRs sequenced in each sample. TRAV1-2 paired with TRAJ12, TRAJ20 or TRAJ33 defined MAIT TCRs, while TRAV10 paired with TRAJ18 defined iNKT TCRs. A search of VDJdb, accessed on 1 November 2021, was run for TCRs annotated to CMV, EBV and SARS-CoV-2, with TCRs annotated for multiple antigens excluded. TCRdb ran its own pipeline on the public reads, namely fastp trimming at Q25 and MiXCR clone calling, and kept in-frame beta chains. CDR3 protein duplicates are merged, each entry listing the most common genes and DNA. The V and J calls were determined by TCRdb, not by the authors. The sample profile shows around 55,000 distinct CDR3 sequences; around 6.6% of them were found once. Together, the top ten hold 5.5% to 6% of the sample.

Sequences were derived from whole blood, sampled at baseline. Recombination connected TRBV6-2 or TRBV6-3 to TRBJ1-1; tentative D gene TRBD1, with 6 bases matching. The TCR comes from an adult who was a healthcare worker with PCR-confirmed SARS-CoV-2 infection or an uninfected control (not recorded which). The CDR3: CASSYLAQGIDPEAFF. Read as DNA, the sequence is TGTGCCAGCAGTTACTTGGCGCAGGGGATAGACCCTGAAGCTTTCTTT.